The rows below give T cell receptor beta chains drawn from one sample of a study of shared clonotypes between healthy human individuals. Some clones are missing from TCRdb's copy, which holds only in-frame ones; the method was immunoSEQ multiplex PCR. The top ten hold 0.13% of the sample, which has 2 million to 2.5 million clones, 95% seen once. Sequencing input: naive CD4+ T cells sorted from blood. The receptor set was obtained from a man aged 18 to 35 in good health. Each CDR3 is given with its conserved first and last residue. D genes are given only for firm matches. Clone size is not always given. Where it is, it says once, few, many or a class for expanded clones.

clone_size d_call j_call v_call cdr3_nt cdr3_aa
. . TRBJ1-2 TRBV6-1 TGTGCCAGCAGTGAAGTTTACAGGGTTGGCTACACCTTC CASSEVYRVGYTF
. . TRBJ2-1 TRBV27 TGTGCCAGCAGTTTCTTGCGGTCGAGCTCCTACAATGAGCAGTTCTTC CASSFLRSSSYNEQFF
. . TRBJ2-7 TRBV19 TGTGCCAGTAGTAGACTGGACTACCACGAGCAGTACTTC CASSRLDYHEQYF
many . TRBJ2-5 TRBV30 TGTGGCGCGGGTCAGGGGTTCCAGGAGACCCAGTACTTC CGAGQGFQETQYF
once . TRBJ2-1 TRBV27 TGTGCCAGCGGGAGGGGGACAGAATCTGGCTATGAGCAGTTCTTC CASGRGTESGYEQFF
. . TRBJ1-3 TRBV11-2 TGTGCCAGCAGCCCGCTGGGCGGCGCTTCGGGAAACACCATATATTTT CASSPLGGASGNTIYF
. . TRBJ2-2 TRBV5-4 TGTGCCAGCAGCCCCAGTCTCGCTGAAAGGGACACCGGGGAGCTGTTTTTT CASSPSLAERDTGELFF
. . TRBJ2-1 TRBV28 TGTGCCAGCAGTGCGAGGGGGGGTTACAATGAGCAGTTCTTC CASSARGGYNEQFF
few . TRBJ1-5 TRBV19 TGTGCCAGTAGTAACGGGGGAGGCAATCAGCCCCAGCATTTT CASSNGGGNQPQHF
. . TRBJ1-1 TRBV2 TGTGCCAGCTCTGTGAAGGAGAACACTGAAGCTTTCTTT CASSVKENTEAFF
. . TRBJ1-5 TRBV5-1 TGCGCCAGCAGCTTGGAACAGGGCAATCAGCCCCAGCATTTT CASSLEQGNQPQHF
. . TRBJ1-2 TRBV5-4 TGTGCCAGCAGCTTGAACCTTCCGTCTGGCTACACCTTC CASSLNLPSGYTF
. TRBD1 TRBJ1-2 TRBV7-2 TGTGCCAGCAGCTTAGACAGGGGTGACTATGGCTACACCTTC CASSLDRGDYGYTF
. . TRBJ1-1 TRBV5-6 TGTGCCAGCAGCGCCGGCAACCTCATCCTGAACACTGAAGCTTTCTTT CASSAGNLILNTEAFF
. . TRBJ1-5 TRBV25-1 TGTGCCAGCAGTGAAGGTGACACCTATAGCAATCAGCCCCAGCATTTT CASSEGDTYSNQPQHF
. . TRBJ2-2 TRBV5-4 TGTGCCAGCAGCAACCGGGACACGAACACCGGGGAGCTGTTTTTT CASSNRDTNTGELFF
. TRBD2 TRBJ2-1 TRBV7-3 TGTGCCAGCAGCCCCCTCTGGAGCGGGGGCTACAATGAGCAGTTCTTC CASSPLWSGGYNEQFF
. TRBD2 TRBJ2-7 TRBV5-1 TGCGCCAGCAGCTCCGGGACAGGACTAGCGGGGGACGAGCAGTACTTC CASSSGTGLAGDEQYF
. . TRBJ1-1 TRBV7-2 TGTGCCAGCAGCGAGGGGGGGAACACTGAAGCTTTCTTT CASSEGGNTEAFF
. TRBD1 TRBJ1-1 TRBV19 TGTGCCAGTAGTTTACAGGGGTTGGGCACTGAAGCTTTCTTT CASSLQGLGTEAFF
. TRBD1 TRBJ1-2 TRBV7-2 TGTGCCAGCAGCTCCCGGGACAGGGATGGCTACACCTTC CASSSRDRDGYTF
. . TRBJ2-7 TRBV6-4 TGTGCCAGCAGTGACTCGAAACGACCCCGGCAAAACTACGAGCAGTACTTC CASSDSKRPRQNYEQYF
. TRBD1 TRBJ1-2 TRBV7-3 TGTGCCAGCAGCGTTGTCTACAGGGGAACGGGTAAAAGGGATGGCTACACCTTC CASSVVYRGTGKRDGYTF
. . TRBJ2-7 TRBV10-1 TGCGCCAGCAGTGAGATGCCAGATTACGAGCAGTACTTC CASSEMPDYEQYF
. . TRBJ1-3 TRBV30 TGTGCCTGGGGGGGAGCCGGAAACACCATATATTTT CAWGGAGNTIYF
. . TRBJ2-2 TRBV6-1 TGTGCCAGTTGGACACCCAACACCGGGGAGCTGTTTTTT CASWTPNTGELFF
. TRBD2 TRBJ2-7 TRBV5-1 TGCGCCAGCAGCTGGGGGACTAGCGGGAGTAGGAGCTCCTACGAGCAGTACTTC CASSWGTSGSRSSYEQYF
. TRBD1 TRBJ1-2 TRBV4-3 TGCGCCAGCAGCCAAGTTGCCTTCACAGGGGGAGGTTTGGGCTACACCTTC CASSQVAFTGGGLGYTF
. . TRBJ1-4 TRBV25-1 TGTGCCAGCAGTGAAAGTCGGCTTGCAACTAATGAAAAACTGTTTTTT CASSESRLATNEKLFF
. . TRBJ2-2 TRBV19 TGTGCCAGTAGTATTCCCCCCCCAGGTACCGGGGAGCTGTTTTTT CASSIPPPGTGELFF
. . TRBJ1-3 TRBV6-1 TGTGCCAGTAGACTCTCTGGAAACACCATATATTTT CASRLSGNTIYF
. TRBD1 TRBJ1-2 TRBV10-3 TGTGCCATCAGTGGGACAGGGGGGAACCTATATGGCTACACCTTC CAISGTGGNLYGYTF
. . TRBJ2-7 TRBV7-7 TGTGCTAGCAGCCTCTCGCCGGCGAACGAGCAGTACTTC CASSLSPANEQYF
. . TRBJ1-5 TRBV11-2 TGTGCCAGCAGCTCTCGAGGGGGAAAGGGCAATCAGCCCCAGCATTTT CASSSRGGKGNQPQHF
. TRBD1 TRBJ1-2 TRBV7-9 TGTGCCAGCAGGGACAGGGATTTTGAAGGCTACACCTTC CASRDRDFEGYTF
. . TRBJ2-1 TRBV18 TGTGCCAGCTCCTCCGCGGCCGGTGGGAGCATTGAGCAGTTCTTC CASSSAAGGSIEQFF
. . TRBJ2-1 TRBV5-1 TGCGCCAGCAGCACTGAGACAGTCTACAATGAGCAGTTCTTC CASSTETVYNEQFF
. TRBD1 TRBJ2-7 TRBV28 TGTGCCAGCACCAAAGGACAGGGGCGGAACGAGCAGTACTTC CASTKGQGRNEQYF
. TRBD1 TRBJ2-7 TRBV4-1 TGCGCCAGCAGCCTTGACAGGGGGCTGCACGAGCAGTACTTC CASSLDRGLHEQYF
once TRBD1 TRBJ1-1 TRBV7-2 TGTGCCAGCAGCTTCAGGGGGCGCGGGAACACTGAAGCTTTCTTT CASSFRGRGNTEAFF
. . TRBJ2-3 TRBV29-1 TGCAGCGTTCCTACGCGCGGGAACCTCCTTAATACGCAGTATTTT CSVPTRGNLLNTQYF
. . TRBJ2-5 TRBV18 TGTGCCAGCTCACCCTCCCTACGGGAGACCCAGTACTTC CASSPSLRETQYF
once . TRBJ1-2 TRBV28 TGTGCCAGCAGTTTATATGAGGGACGCTACACCTTC CASSLYEGRYTF
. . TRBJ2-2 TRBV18 TGTGCCAGCTCACCGTTCGGACAGCAACCGAACACCGGGGAGCTGTTTTTT CASSPFGQQPNTGELFF
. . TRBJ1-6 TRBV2 TGTGCCTCTACTGGGGGGTTTAATTCACCCCTCCACTTT CASTGGFNSPLHF
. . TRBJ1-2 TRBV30 TGTGCCTGGAGTCCATCCAGGGGCGTTAAGAGCCTTGCTGGCTACACCTTC CAWSPSRGVKSLAGYTF
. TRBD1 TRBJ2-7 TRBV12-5 TGTGCTAGTGGCTCCGGACAGGGCGGCTCCTACGAGCAGTACTTC CASGSGQGGSYEQYF
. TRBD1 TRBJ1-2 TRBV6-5 TGTGCCAGCAGTCGACAGGGGCTAAGGGATGGCTACACCTTC CASSRQGLRDGYTF
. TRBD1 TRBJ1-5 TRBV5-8 TGTGCCAGCAGCTTGGTTTTGGGACAGCAGAATAGCAATCAGCCCCAGCATTTT CASSLVLGQQNSNQPQHF
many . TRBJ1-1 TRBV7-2 TGTGCCAGCAGACGTGACAGGTTTGAAGCTTTCTTT CASRRDRFEAFF
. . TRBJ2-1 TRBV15 TGTGCCACCAGCAGAGATCCTATACGGAATGAGCAGTTCTTC CATSRDPIRNEQFF
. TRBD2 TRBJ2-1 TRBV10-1 TGCGCCAGCAGTGAGGGGGGACTAGGGCCCGTCTTCAATGAGCAGTTCTTC CASSEGGLGPVFNEQFF
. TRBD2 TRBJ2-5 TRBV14 TGTGCCAGCAGCCAAGGACTAGCGGGGAGGAGGCGAGAGACCCAGTACTTC CASSQGLAGRRRETQYF
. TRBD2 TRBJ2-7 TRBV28 TGTGCCAGCAGTGGGGAGCCGGGACTAGCTTACGAGCAGTACTTC CASSGEPGLAYEQYF
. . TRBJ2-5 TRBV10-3 TGTGCCATCAGTGGGGGCGGGGAAGAGACCCAGTACTTC CAISGGGEETQYF
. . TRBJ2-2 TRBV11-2 TGTGCCAGCAGCTTGGATATCCTGGCTCTGAACACCGGGGAGCTGTTTTTT CASSLDILALNTGELFF
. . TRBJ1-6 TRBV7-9 TGTGCCAGCAGCTCAAGACAAAGCTCCTATAATTCACCCCTCCACTTT CASSSRQSSYNSPLHF
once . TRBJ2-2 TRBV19 TGTGCCAGTAGTATGTACGGGGAGCTGTTTTTT CASSMYGELFF